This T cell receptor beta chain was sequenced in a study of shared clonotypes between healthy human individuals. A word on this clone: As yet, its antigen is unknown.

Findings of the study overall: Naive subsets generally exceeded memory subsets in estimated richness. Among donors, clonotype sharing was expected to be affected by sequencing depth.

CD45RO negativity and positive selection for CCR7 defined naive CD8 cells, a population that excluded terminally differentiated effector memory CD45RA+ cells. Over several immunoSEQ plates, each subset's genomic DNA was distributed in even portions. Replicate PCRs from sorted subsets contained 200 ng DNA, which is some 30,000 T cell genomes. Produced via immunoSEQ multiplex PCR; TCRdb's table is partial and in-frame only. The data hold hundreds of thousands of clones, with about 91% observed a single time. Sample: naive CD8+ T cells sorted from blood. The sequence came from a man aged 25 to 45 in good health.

CDR3 sequence (DNA): TGTGCCAGTCGGTTAGCGGGAATATTCACCGGGGAGCTGTTTTTT. This codes for CASRLAGIFTGELFF. This chain links TRBV19 with TRBJ2-2, with 8 nucleotides matching TRBD2. The ends lost 8 bases at V and 4 bases at J; junction bases unmatched: 9. CDR1 is LNHDA, CDR2 SQIVND, per germline (reference sequence). This CDR3 has 15 amino acids. Complete variable domain (other parts from reference TRBV19 and TRBJ2-2): DGGITQSPKYLFRKEGQNVTLSCEQNLNHDAMYWYRQDPGQGLRLIYYSQIVNDFQKGDIAEGYSVSREKKESFPLTVTSAQKNPTAFYLCASRLAGIFTGELFFGEGSRLTVL.